These 9 T cell receptor beta chains were sequenced from one sample in a study of CD4 T cells in relation to SARS-CoV-2 and coronaviruses. The assay was immunoSEQ multiplex PCR, and TCRdb's table has in-frame clones only and misses some. The sample lists 60,000 to 65,000 clones, about 95% occurring once. Before the COVID-19 pandemic, during about 2011-2019, CD4+ T cells were taken from unexposed donors. Sequenced input: naive CD4+ T cells from PBMCs. Subset specified: naive CD4+ T cells isolated by negative enrichment. Receptor source: a human donor in good health.

The chain couples TRBV2 to TRBJ1-2; 9 bases are a match to TRBD1. V lost 1 base, J lost 4 bases, and 10 bases stayed unmatched. The CDR3 is 17 amino acids. CDR1 and CDR2 from the germline V gene are SNHLY and FYNNEI. The DNA of the CDR3 is TGTGCCAGCAGTGAAGAAGGAGGGACAGGGAAATTCTATGGCTACACCTTC. This encodes CASSEEGGTGKFYGYTF.

The chain combines TRBV5-1 with TRBJ2-1; 13 nucleotides match TRBD2. The V gene end was trimmed by 5 bases and the J gene end by 4 bases; junction bases not matched to a gene: 12. Germline V lookup: CDR1 SGHRS, CDR2 YFSETQ. This CDR3 region has 18 residues. The CDR3 DNA sequence: TGCGCCAGCAGTCTGACTAGCGGGAGGATCGGTTCTTACAATGAGCAGTTCTTC. This translates into CASSLTSGRIGSYNEQFF.

The chain carries TRBV15 and TRBJ2-2; tentatively, D is TRBD1 or TRBD2 (6 bases each). V was clipped by 0 bases and J by 6 bases, with 23 bases between them. The CDR3 runs 19 residues. Germline V gene sequence: CDR1 LNHNV, CDR2 YYDKDF (reference sequence). CDR3: CATSRESVLGGQVAGELFF. CDR3 in DNA: TGTGCCACCAGCAGAGAATCAGTTCTGGGGGGCCAAGTAGCCGGGGAGCTGTTTTTT. Supplemented by reference TRBV15 and TRBJ2-2, the full variable domain reads DAMVIQNPRYQVTQFGKPVTLSCSQTLNHNVMYWYQQKSSQAPKLLFHYYDKDFNNEADTPDNFQSRRPNTSFCFLDIRSPGLGDTAMYLCATSRESVLGGQVAGELFFGEGSRLTVL.

Here the CDR3 reads CASPSRGGSTGELFF. DNA for the CDR3: TGTGCCAGCCCGTCCCGAGGGGGGAGTACCGGGGAGCTGTTTTTT. The gene calls are TRBV6-5 and TRBJ2-2; D may correspond to TRBD1 or TRBD2 (6 bases each). Trimming shortened V by 8 bases and J by 5 bases, and 18 bases separated the two germline ends. CDR3 length equals 15 residues. Looked up from germline, CDR1 is MNHEY and CDR2 is SVGAGI.

The chain carries TRBV5-5 and TRBJ2-7, with D possibly TRBD2 on 5 matching bases. This CDR3 region has 15 residues. Germline CDR1 and CDR2: SGHKS and YYEKEE (reference sequence). The V and J ends lost 2 bases and 0 bases respectively, with 12 bases between them. The CDR3 nucleotides are TGTGCCAGCAGCTTTTATACGGGAAGCTCCTACGAGCAGTACTTC. This encodes CASSFYTGSSYEQYF. Drawing the rest from reference TRBV5-5 and TRBJ2-7, the complete variable domain is DAGVTQSPTHLIKTRGQQVTLRCSPISGHKSVSWYQQVLGQGPQFIFQYYEKEERGRGNFPDRFSARQFPNYSSELNVNALLLGDSALYLCASSFYTGSSYEQYFGPGTRLTVT.

The chain uses TRBV5-1 and TRBJ1-3; 8 positions agree with TRBD1. The length of the CDR3 is 15 residues. In germline, CDR1 is SGHRS, CDR2 YFSETQ. J gave up 3 bases and V 7 bases, and 9 bases lay outside the gene matches. CDR3 coding DNA: TGCGCCAGCGGCAATGGACAGGGCGGTGGAAACACCATATATTTT. This codes for CASGNGQGGGNTIYF.

The table lists this clone with a count of one. The chain links TRBV7-8 to TRBJ2-3; no reliable D call. Germline CDR1 is SGHVS and CDR2 is FQNEAQ. V was shortened by 1 base and J by 4 bases, with 9 bases between the two germline ends. The length of the CDR3 is 14 residues. The chain's CDR3 is CASSLVSMADTQYF. In DNA form, the CDR3 reads TGTGCCAGCAGCTTAGTTAGCATGGCAGATACGCAGTATTTT. Looking up the rest from reference TRBV7-8 and TRBJ2-3 gives the full variable domain: GAGVSQSPRYKVAKRGQDVALRCDPISGHVSLFWYQQALGQGPEFLTYFQNEAQLDKSGLPSDRFFAERPEGSVSTLKIQRTQQEDSAVYLCASSLVSMADTQYFGPGTRLTVL.

The V call is TRBV6-5, the J call TRBJ1-5, with TRBD1 as a possible D gene (6 bases). This CDR3 is 16 amino acids long. Trimming shortened V by 3 bases and J by 0 bases, and 12 bases separated the two germline ends. Germline V CDR1 and CDR2: MNHEY, SVGAGI. For the CDR3, the DNA is TGTGCCAGCAGTTATCGGACAGTTTATAGCAATCAGCCCCAGCATTTT. Encoded protein: CASSYRTVYSNQPQHF.

The rearrangement joins TRBV11-3 to TRBJ2-7; 9 nucleotides line up with TRBD1. V shed 3 bases and J 1 base; nucleotides not matched to a gene: 4. Per germline, CDR1 SGHNT and CDR2 YENEEA. The CDR3 consists of 15 residues. The CDR3 region is CASSFRQGGSYEQYF. The CDR3 DNA follows: TGTGCCAGCAGCTTTCGACAGGGGGGGTCCTACGAGCAGTACTTC.